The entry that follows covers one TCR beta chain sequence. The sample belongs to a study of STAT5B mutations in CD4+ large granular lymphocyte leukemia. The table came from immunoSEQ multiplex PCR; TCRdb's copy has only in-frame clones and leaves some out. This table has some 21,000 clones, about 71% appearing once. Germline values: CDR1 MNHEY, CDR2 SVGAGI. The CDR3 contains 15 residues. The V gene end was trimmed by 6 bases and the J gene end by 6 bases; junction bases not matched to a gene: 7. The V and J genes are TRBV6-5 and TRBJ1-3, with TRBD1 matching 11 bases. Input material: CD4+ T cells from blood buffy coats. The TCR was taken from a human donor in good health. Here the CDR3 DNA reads TGTGCCAGCAGCCGAGGACAGGGGGCAACAAACACCATATATTTT. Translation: CASSRGQGATNTIYF.